This is a list of T cell receptor beta chains from one sample in a study of T-cell memory formation after mild COVID-19. From the 5' RACE reads, TCRdb called clonotypes with MiXCR, one entry per CDR3 protein. The repertoire has 40,000 to 55,000 distinct CDR3 sequences, less than 15% of them found once; the top ten carry approximately 25%. The sequenced material came from PBMCs or a T cell subset sorted from them (not recorded which). The receptors were sampled from a young man who had mild COVID-19 (a few samples of this study predate the infection). Cell type and time point are not known. The CDR3 runs from the conserved cysteine through the conserved F or W. The order of the fields is CDR3 DNA, CDR3 protein, D gene, V gene, J gene, clone size. The D gene is left open where the match is weak. Only some rows state a clone size, as once, few, many or a class for expanded clones.

CDR3 DNA: TGTGCCAGCGCCCAGACAGATACGCAGTATTTT
CDR3 protein: CASAQTDTQYF
D gene: -
V gene: TRBV11-1
J gene: TRBJ2-3
clone size: many

CDR3 DNA: TGTGCCCCCCTGGGTGCAGGGCAGAACGAGACCCAGTACTTC
CDR3 protein: CAPLGAGQNETQYF
D gene: -
V gene: TRBV28
J gene: TRBJ2-5
clone size: -

CDR3 DNA: TGTGCCAGCAGTTACTCCTGGACAGGGCCTTTCACCATATATTTT
CDR3 protein: CASSYSWTGPFTIYF
D gene: TRBD1
V gene: TRBV6-5
J gene: TRBJ1-3
clone size: once

CDR3 DNA: TGTGCCACCAGTGATTCCGGGACTTACGACACAGATACGCAGTATTTT
CDR3 protein: CATSDSGTYDTDTQYF
D gene: -
V gene: TRBV24-1
J gene: TRBJ2-3
clone size: many

CDR3 DNA: TGCAGTGCTAACTCCGGGACAGGGGGCTCACCCCTCCACTTT
CDR3 protein: CSANSGTGGSPLHF
D gene: TRBD1
V gene: TRBV20-1
J gene: TRBJ1-6
clone size: -

CDR3 DNA: TGTGCCAGCAGCTTACTGCCGGGACAGGGGAGTGAGCAGTTCTTC
CDR3 protein: CASSLLPGQGSEQFF
D gene: TRBD1
V gene: TRBV7-3
J gene: TRBJ2-1
clone size: -

CDR3 DNA: TGTGCCAGCTCACCCCCCAGGACAGGGGGATATGAGAACAAAAACATTCAGTACTTC
CDR3 protein: CASSPPRTGGYENKNIQYF
D gene: TRBD1
V gene: TRBV18
J gene: TRBJ2-4
clone size: few

CDR3 DNA: TGTGCCAGCACCAAGGGCAGGGTATCGGGAGATACGCAGTATTTT
CDR3 protein: CASTKGRVSGDTQYF
D gene: -
V gene: TRBV12-3/TRBV12-4
J gene: TRBJ2-3
clone size: few

CDR3 DNA: TGCGCCAGCAGCCGGACTTTTCAGGGTTCAGCTTCACCCCTCCACTTT
CDR3 protein: CASSRTFQGSASPLHF
D gene: -
V gene: TRBV4-3
J gene: TRBJ1-6
clone size: few

CDR3 DNA: TGCAGCGTTGAAGGTCGTTCGGGATTGGGGTTTGGAAATGAGCAGTTCTTC
CDR3 protein: CSVEGRSGLGFGNEQFF
D gene: -
V gene: TRBV29-1
J gene: TRBJ2-1
clone size: many

CDR3 DNA: TGTGCCAGCAGTATAAGTTCAGGGCATGCTTTCTTT
CDR3 protein: CASSISSGHAFF
D gene: -
V gene: TRBV28
J gene: TRBJ1-1
clone size: -

CDR3 DNA: TGTGCCAGCAGCTTAGCCCCTTCGGGCCGACTACATTTT
CDR3 protein: CASSLAPSGRLHF
D gene: -
V gene: TRBV7-8
J gene: TRBJ1-5
clone size: many

CDR3 DNA: TGTGCCAGCAGCTTACCGGAGGGCTATGGCTACACCTTC
CDR3 protein: CASSLPEGYGYTF
D gene: -
V gene: TRBV7-9
J gene: TRBJ1-2
clone size: -

CDR3 DNA: TGTGCCAGCAGCGTAGGCGGGCCCGTGAACTATGGCTACACCTTC
CDR3 protein: CASSVGGPVNYGYTF
D gene: -
V gene: TRBV9
J gene: TRBJ1-2
clone size: -

CDR3 DNA: TGTGCCAGCAGCTTAGGGGTGGGCGCTGGGGCCAACGTCCTGACTTTC
CDR3 protein: CASSLGVGAGANVLTF
D gene: -
V gene: TRBV7-2
J gene: TRBJ2-6
clone size: -

CDR3 DNA: TGTGCCAGCAGTGGACCTTGGGGGGAGAATCTCTACAATGAGCAGTTCTTC
CDR3 protein: CASSGPWGENLYNEQFF
D gene: -
V gene: TRBV25-1
J gene: TRBJ2-1
clone size: -

CDR3 DNA: TGTGCCAGCAGTGACTCCCCCGGGGGCTCTGGGGCCAACGTCCTGACTTTC
CDR3 protein: CASSDSPGGSGANVLTF
D gene: -
V gene: TRBV6-4
J gene: TRBJ2-6
clone size: many

CDR3 DNA: TGTGCCAGCAGTTTTACAGGGGTCCCCACAGATACGCAGTATTTT
CDR3 protein: CASSFTGVPTDTQYF
D gene: TRBD1
V gene: TRBV6-6
J gene: TRBJ2-3
clone size: -

CDR3 DNA: TGTGCCAGCAGCCTACGCACAGATACGCAGTATTTT
CDR3 protein: CASSLRTDTQYF
D gene: -
V gene: TRBV7-8
J gene: TRBJ2-3
clone size: many

CDR3 DNA: TGTGCCAGCAGCCCGAAGTTAGGGGGGAGAGATGAGCAGTTCTTC
CDR3 protein: CASSPKLGGRDEQFF
D gene: -
V gene: TRBV4-2
J gene: TRBJ2-1
clone size: -

CDR3 DNA: TGTGCCAGCAGGTCCGGGACAGGGGGCTGGAAGCCCCAGCATTTT
CDR3 protein: CASRSGTGGWKPQHF
D gene: TRBD1
V gene: TRBV28
J gene: TRBJ1-5
clone size: few

CDR3 DNA: TGTGCCAGCAGTGAAATCGGGGCGAATCAGCCCCAGCATTTT
CDR3 protein: CASSEIGANQPQHF
D gene: -
V gene: TRBV6-1
J gene: TRBJ1-5
clone size: -

CDR3 DNA: TGTGCCAGCACCCAAGGGTTGACTAGTGGAGAGACCCAGTACTTC
CDR3 protein: CASTQGLTSGETQYF
D gene: -
V gene: TRBV5-6
J gene: TRBJ2-5
clone size: few

CDR3 DNA: TGTGCCAGCGCTCTCTCCTACAATGAGCAGTTCTTC
CDR3 protein: CASALSYNEQFF
D gene: -
V gene: TRBV27
J gene: TRBJ2-1
clone size: -

CDR3 DNA: TGCGCCAGCAGCTTGAACAGCAAACCCCCGGGGACCCAGTACTTC
CDR3 protein: CASSLNSKPPGTQYF
D gene: -
V gene: TRBV5-1
J gene: TRBJ2-5
clone size: few

CDR3 DNA: TGTGCCACCAGTGGGAGCACAGATACGCAGTATTTT
CDR3 protein: CATSGSTDTQYF
D gene: -
V gene: TRBV24-1
J gene: TRBJ2-3
clone size: medium-sized

CDR3 DNA: TGTGCCAGCGGGACGGATCAGCCCCAGCATTTT
CDR3 protein: CASGTDQPQHF
D gene: -
V gene: TRBV28
J gene: TRBJ1-5
clone size: -

CDR3 DNA: TGTGCCAGCAAGCAGGGTGAGGCCGACAAAAACATTCAGTACTTC
CDR3 protein: CASKQGEADKNIQYF
D gene: -
V gene: TRBV4-2
J gene: TRBJ2-4
clone size: many

CDR3 DNA: TGTGCCAGCAGTGCGCCGGGACAGGGGGCAAGTGGCTACACCTTC
CDR3 protein: CASSAPGQGASGYTF
D gene: TRBD1
V gene: TRBV6-2/TRBV6-3
J gene: TRBJ1-2
clone size: -

CDR3 DNA: TGTGCCAGCAGCCCTAGGGCAGGGGTCAATCAGCCCCAGCATTTT
CDR3 protein: CASSPRAGVNQPQHF
D gene: -
V gene: TRBV7-6
J gene: TRBJ1-5
clone size: many

CDR3 DNA: TGCAGCGTTGCTATAAGCTACTATGGCTACACCTTC
CDR3 protein: CSVAISYYGYTF
D gene: -
V gene: TRBV29-1
J gene: TRBJ1-2
clone size: -

CDR3 DNA: TGTGCCAGCTCTCTACAGGGTTCTGGGGCCAACGTCCTGACTTTC
CDR3 protein: CASSLQGSGANVLTF
D gene: -
V gene: TRBV18
J gene: TRBJ2-6
clone size: -

CDR3 DNA: TGTGCCAGCAGTTACTCGTTCGACACTTTGAACACTGAAGCTTTCTTT
CDR3 protein: CASSYSFDTLNTEAFF
D gene: -
V gene: TRBV6-5
J gene: TRBJ1-1
clone size: few

CDR3 DNA: TGTGCCTGGAGTCTCCTAGCGGGGGGGCCGGAGACCCAGTACTTC
CDR3 protein: CAWSLLAGGPETQYF
D gene: TRBD2
V gene: TRBV30
J gene: TRBJ2-5
clone size: -

CDR3 DNA: TGTGCCAGCACCACTACTAGCGGGGGATGGGAGGACATTCAGTACTTC
CDR3 protein: CASTTTSGGWEDIQYF
D gene: TRBD2
V gene: TRBV6-4
J gene: TRBJ2-4
clone size: few

CDR3 DNA: TGTGCCAGCAGCTCCCGGGGCGCAGATACGCAGTATTTT
CDR3 protein: CASSSRGADTQYF
D gene: -
V gene: TRBV3-1
J gene: TRBJ2-3
clone size: few

CDR3 DNA: TGCGCCAGCAGCCAAGAGTATGTTAGCGGGGGGACAGATACGCAGTATTTT
CDR3 protein: CASSQEYVSGGTDTQYF
D gene: TRBD2
V gene: TRBV4-1
J gene: TRBJ2-3
clone size: few

CDR3 DNA: TGTGCCAGCAGTGAGGGACGACTCAGGGGGGGGATACAAGAGACCCAGTACTTC
CDR3 protein: CASSEGRLRGGIQETQYF
D gene: -
V gene: TRBV6-1
J gene: TRBJ2-5
clone size: -

CDR3 DNA: TGTGCCAGCAGCCCAGAGCCCGGGGGAGCTTCACCCCTCCACTTT
CDR3 protein: CASSPEPGGASPLHF
D gene: -
V gene: TRBV28
J gene: TRBJ1-6
clone size: -

CDR3 DNA: TGCGCCAGCAGCTTGGTTCAGGGGGGGAAGAACACTGAAGCTTTCTTT
CDR3 protein: CASSLVQGGKNTEAFF
D gene: TRBD1
V gene: TRBV5-1
J gene: TRBJ1-1
clone size: -

CDR3 DNA: TGCGCCAGCAGCTTGGTGACGGGATCAGATACGCAGTATTTT
CDR3 protein: CASSLVTGSDTQYF
D gene: -
V gene: TRBV5-1
J gene: TRBJ2-3
clone size: many

CDR3 DNA: TGCGCCAGCAGCTTGGTTGCGGGGGGACCTACCCAAGAGACCCAGTACTTC
CDR3 protein: CASSLVAGGPTQETQYF
D gene: TRBD2
V gene: TRBV5-1
J gene: TRBJ2-5
clone size: many

CDR3 DNA: TGCGCCAGCAGCTATACAGCGGGGGGACAAGAGACCCAGTACTTC
CDR3 protein: CASSYTAGGQETQYF
D gene: TRBD2
V gene: TRBV5-1
J gene: TRBJ2-5
clone size: many